This T cell receptor beta chain was captured in a study of cytomegalovirus exposure and HLA in healthy donors. Use of 60 Vbeta and 13 Jbeta primers characterized the PCR. This table comes from immunoSEQ multiplex PCR, and its TCRdb copy is limited to in-frame clones, with some not included. The sample table includes more than 110,000 clones. Input material: PBMCs. This receptor was taken from a man aged 35 to 55 in good health and CMV-seronegative.

CDR3 sequence (DNA): TGTGCCAGCAGCTTGGGGGACAGGGGGAAAGAGACCCAGTACTTC. Translation: CASSLGDRGKETQYF. The chain has TRBV5-4 and TRBJ2-5; 11 bases are a match to TRBD1. The CDR3 has 15 residues. Trimming removed 0 bases from V and 3 bases from J; junction bases left unmatched: 1. The germline gives CDR1 SGHNT, CDR2 YYREEE (reference sequence). The variable domain in full, with the rest retrieved from reference TRBV5-4 and TRBJ2-5, is ETGVTQSPTHLIKTRGQQVTLRCSSQSGHNTVSWYQQALGQGPQFIFQYYREEENGRGNFPPRFSGLQFPNYSSELNVNALELDDSALYLCASSLGDRGKETQYFGPGTRLLVL.